This TCR beta chain stems from a study of T cell clonality in common variable immunodeficiency. In its sample, this clone was seen many times. The observed sequence ends 3 residues before the CDR3 terminus, with the missing tail filled in from the germline J gene. The repertoire was sequenced with immunoSEQ multiplex PCR; TCRdb's copy has only in-frame clones and lacks some. This sample shows 30,000 to 40,000 clones and no singletons; over 9% rests with the ten largest. With 0 bases removed from V and 8 bases from J, the gap between germline ends came to 7 bases. Germline V gene sequence: CDR1 LNHNV, CDR2 YYDKDF (reference sequence). The CDR3 runs to 13 residues. Patients and controls were mostly of Caucasian heritage.

Sequencing was carried out using peripheral blood mononuclear cells. The chain carries TRBV15 and TRBJ1-4; D uncertain. The clonotype was recovered from a person aged 18 to 70 in good health. CDR3 residues: CATSREQQEKLFF. CDR3 DNA, as far as it was read: TGTGCCACCAGCAGAGAACAACAAGAAAAA. The full variable domain, rest sourced from reference TRBV15 and TRBJ1-4, is DAMVIQNPRYQVTQFGKPVTLSCSQTLNHNVMYWYQQKSSQAPKLLFHYYDKDFNNEADTPDNFQSRRPNTSFCFLDIRSPGLGDTAMYLCATSREQQEKLFFGSGTQLSVL.